Sequencing of this T cell receptor beta chain was carried out in a study of cytomegalovirus exposure and HLA in healthy donors. Study conclusions and caveats: The HLA-A and HLA-B alleles of most subjects were reportedly predicted accurately from TCR beta sequences. Fewer N-insertions (relative to the approximately 670-donor mean) were reportedly seen in an Asian-associated ancestry cluster in a later analysis. Differences between HLA loci emerged in a later analysis of TCR association rates, with DRB1 most and HLA-C fewest.

To note about this clone: Its matching antigen is unknown.

Despite likely unrecorded immune exposures, the donors were nominally healthy at the time of sampling. The PCR made use of 60 Vbeta and 13 Jbeta primers. The repertoire was sequenced with immunoSEQ multiplex PCR; TCRdb's copy has only in-frame clones and lacks some. The table for this sample gives about 150,000 clones. Germline V gene sequence: CDR1 LNHDA, CDR2 SQIVND (reference sequence). This CDR3 spans 17 amino acids. Trimming left V 3 bases short and J 8 bases short, with 22 bases between. This chain joins TRBV19 and TRBJ1-4, with D tentatively TRBD1 (5 bases). The sequenced material came from PBMCs. The receptor's source is a woman aged 45-59 years in good health and CMV-seronegative. The CDR3 DNA sequence: TGTGCCAGTAGTATGGGAGCAGGACGGCGGGGGAAGGAAAAACTGTTTTTT. Translated: CASSMGAGRRGKEKLFF.